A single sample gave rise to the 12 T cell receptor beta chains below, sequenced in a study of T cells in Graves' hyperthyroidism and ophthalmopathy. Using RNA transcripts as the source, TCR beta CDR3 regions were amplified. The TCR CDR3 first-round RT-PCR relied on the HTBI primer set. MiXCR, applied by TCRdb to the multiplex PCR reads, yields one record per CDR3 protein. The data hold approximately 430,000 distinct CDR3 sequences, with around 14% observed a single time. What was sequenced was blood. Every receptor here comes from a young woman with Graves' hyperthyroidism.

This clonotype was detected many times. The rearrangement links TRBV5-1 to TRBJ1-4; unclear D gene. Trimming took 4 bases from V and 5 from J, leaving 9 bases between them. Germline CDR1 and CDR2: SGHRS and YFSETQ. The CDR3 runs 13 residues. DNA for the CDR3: TGCGCCAGCAGCGGCCGGCCCAATGAAAAACTGTTTTTT. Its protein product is CASSGRPNEKLFF.

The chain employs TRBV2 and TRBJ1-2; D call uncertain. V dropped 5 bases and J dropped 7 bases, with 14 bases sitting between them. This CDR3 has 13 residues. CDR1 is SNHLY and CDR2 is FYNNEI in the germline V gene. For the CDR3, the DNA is TGTGCCAGCAGTCCGGACTCTTCCCGTGGCTACACCTTC. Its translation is CASSPDSSRGYTF.

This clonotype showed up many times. CDR3 residues: CASIGGAYAYEQYF. The DNA of the CDR3 is TGTGCCAGCATAGGGGGGGCATATGCCTACGAGCAGTACTTC. The chain uses TRBV28 and TRBJ2-7; weak D call: TRBD2 (7 bases). Per germline, CDR1 MDHEN and CDR2 SYDVKM. The CDR3 contains 14 residues. V was cut by 7 bases and J by 2 bases, with 15 bases left in between.

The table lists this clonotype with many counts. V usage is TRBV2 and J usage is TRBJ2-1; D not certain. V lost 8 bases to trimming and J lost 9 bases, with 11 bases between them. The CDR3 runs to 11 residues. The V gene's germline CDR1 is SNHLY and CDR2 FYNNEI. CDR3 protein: CASHTKGEQFF. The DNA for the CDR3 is TGTGCCAGCCATACGAAGGGTGAGCAGTTCTTC.

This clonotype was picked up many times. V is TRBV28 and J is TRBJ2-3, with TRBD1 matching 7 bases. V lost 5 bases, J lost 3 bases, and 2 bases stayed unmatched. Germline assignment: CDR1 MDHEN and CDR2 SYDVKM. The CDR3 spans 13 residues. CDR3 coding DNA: TGTGCCAGCAGTATGACAGGGACAGATACGCAGTATTTT. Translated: CASSMTGTDTQYF.

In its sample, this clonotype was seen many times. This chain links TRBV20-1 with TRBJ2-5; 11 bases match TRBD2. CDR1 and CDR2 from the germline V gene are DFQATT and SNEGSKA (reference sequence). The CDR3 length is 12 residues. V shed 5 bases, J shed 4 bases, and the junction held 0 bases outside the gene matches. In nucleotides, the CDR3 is TGCAGTGCTCTAGCGGGGGGAGAGACCCAGTACTTC. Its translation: CSALAGGETQYF.

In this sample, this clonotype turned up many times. The CDR3 DNA reads as TGTGCCAGCTCACCCTGGCAGAAAGAAGCTTTCTTT. Its translation: CASSPWQKEAFF. The V call is TRBV18, the J call TRBJ1-1; D gene uncertain. This CDR3 has 12 amino acids. Per germline, CDR1 KGHSH and CDR2 LQKENI. Trimming took 3 bases from V and 8 from J, leaving 10 bases between them.

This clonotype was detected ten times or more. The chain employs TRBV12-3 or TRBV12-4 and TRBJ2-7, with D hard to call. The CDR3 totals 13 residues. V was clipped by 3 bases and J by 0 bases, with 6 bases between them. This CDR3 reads CASSFPNSYEQYF. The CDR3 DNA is TGTGCCAGCAGTTTTCCGAACTCCTACGAGCAGTACTTC.

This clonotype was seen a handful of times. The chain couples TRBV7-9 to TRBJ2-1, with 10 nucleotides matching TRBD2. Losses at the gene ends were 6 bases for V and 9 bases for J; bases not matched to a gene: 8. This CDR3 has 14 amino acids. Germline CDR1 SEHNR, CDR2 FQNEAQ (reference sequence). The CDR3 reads CASRWSGRASEQFF. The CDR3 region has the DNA TGTGCCAGCAGGTGGAGCGGGAGGGCCTCTGAGCAGTTCTTC. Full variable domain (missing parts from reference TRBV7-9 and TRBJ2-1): DTGVSQNPRHKITKRGQNVTFRCDPISEHNRLYWYRQTLGQGPEFLTYFQNEAQLEKSRLLSDRFSAERPKGSFSTLEIQRTEQGDSAMYLCASRWSGRASEQFFGPGTRLTVL.

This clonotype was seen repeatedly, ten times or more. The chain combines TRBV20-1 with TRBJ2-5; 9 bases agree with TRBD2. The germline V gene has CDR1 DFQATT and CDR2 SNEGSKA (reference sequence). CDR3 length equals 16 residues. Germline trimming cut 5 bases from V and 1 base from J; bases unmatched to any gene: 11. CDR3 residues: CSAGAEREAVQETQYF. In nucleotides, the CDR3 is TGCAGTGCTGGGGCGGAGCGGGAGGCCGTCCAAGAGACCCAGTACTTC.

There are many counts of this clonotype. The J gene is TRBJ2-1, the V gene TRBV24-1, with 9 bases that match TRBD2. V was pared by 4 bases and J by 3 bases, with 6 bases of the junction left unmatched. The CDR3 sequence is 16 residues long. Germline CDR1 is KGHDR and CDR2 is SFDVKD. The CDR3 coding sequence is TGTGCCACCAGTGACCGTCTAGCGGGGCACTACAATGAGCAGTTCTTC. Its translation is CATSDRLAGHYNEQFF.

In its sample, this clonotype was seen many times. CDR3 DNA: TGTGCCAGCAGGCGGGAGTTGAACACTGAAGCTTTCTTT. Translated: CASRRELNTEAFF. The rearrangement links TRBV7-8 to TRBJ1-1; D is unresolved. CDR1 is SGHVS, CDR2 FQNEAQ, per germline. This CDR3 has 13 residues. V was pared by 6 bases and J by 0 bases, with 8 bases between.